This T cell receptor (beta chain) is drawn from a study of tumor-infiltrating lymphocytes in localized non-small cell lung cancer. The assay was immunoSEQ multiplex PCR, and TCRdb's table has in-frame clones only and misses some. The profile shows over 11,000 clones, 80% to 90% of them singletons. Whole-study results and caveats: Available tissue quantity limited TCR sequencing to a patient subset.

Regarding this clone: Its antigen is not identified.

The receptor was derived from a human donor with non-small cell lung cancer. Specimen: lung tumor tissue.

CDR3 coding DNA: TGTGCCAGCAGCCTTCGGACAGGGGGCCCAGATACGCAGTATTTT. It translates to CASSLRTGGPDTQYF. The genes are TRBV11-1 and TRBJ2-3; 11 positions match TRBD1. CDR3 length equals 15 residues. Per germline, CDR1 SGHAT and CDR2 FQDESV (reference sequence). Losses at the gene ends were 5 bases for V and 4 bases for J; bases not matched to a gene: 5.